Listed here is a single T cell receptor (beta chain). Antigen: not known. Profiled with immunoSEQ multiplex PCR; TCRdb holds only in-frame clones, not every one. The repertoire includes about 480,000 clones, roughly 89% of them detected once, and 9.5% to 15% sits in the top ten. This sample stems from a study of Ad26.COV2.S vaccination and SARS-CoV-2 variants. Study conclusions and caveats: Substantial response breadth was reportedly seen for spike-specific CD8+ and CD4+ T cells after vaccination.

Per germline, CDR1 LNHNV and CDR2 YYDKDF (reference sequence). Trimming took 5 bases from V and 2 from J, leaving 5 bases between them. This CDR3 spans 12 amino acids. The treatment: roughly 18 received Ad26.COV2.S at low or high dose, single or two shots; roughly five received placebo; per-sample allocation not given. Samples were taken on day 63 after the first vaccine or placebo injection. V and J are TRBV15 and TRBJ2-3; D is uncertain. The sequence was collected from a person aged 18-60 years who received the Ad26.COV2.S COVID-19 vaccine or a placebo. The sample here was peripheral blood, taken in a trial of Ad26.COV2.S vaccine versus placebo. The CDR3 loop reads CATSATTDTQYF. Written as DNA, the CDR3 is TGTGCCACCAGCGCTACCACAGATACGCAGTATTTT.